The rows below give T cell receptor beta chains drawn from one sample of a study of cytomegalovirus exposure and HLA in healthy donors. TCRdb's table, derived via immunoSEQ multiplex PCR, lists solely in-frame clones and lacks some. This table has around 180,000 clones, 84% appearing once. The sample was PBMCs. These receptors all stem from a girl aged 2-10 years in good health and CMV-seropositive. CDR3s include the opening cysteine and the closing phenylalanine or tryptophan. A D gene is named only where the DNA matches it firmly. Size is stated for part of the rows, as once, few or many counts, or as a class when the clone is expanded.

size | J | D | V | CDR3 | DNA
NA | TRBJ1-2 | NA | TRBV4-1 | CASRPLGAGLKADGYTF | TGCGCCAGCAGGCCCCTCGGCGCGGGCCTTAAGGCGGATGGCTACACCTTC
NA | TRBJ1-3 | NA | TRBV28 | CASSNGYSGNTIYF | TGTGCCAGCAGCAACGGGTACTCTGGAAACACCATATATTTT
NA | TRBJ2-1 | NA | TRBV5-1 | CASKRVSHLSGPFF | TGCGCCAGCAAGAGGGTCTCTCACTTAAGCGGCCCGTTCTTC
few | TRBJ2-4 | NA | TRBV27 | CASSFRGAKNIQYF | TGTGCCAGCAGTTTCCGGGGGGCCAAAAACATTCAGTACTTC
NA | TRBJ1-2 | NA | TRBV28 | CASSLTGHRVGGYTF | TGTGCCAGCAGTCTTACAGGGCACAGGGTTGGAGGCTACACCTTC
NA | TRBJ1-2 | NA | TRBV4-1 | CASRRGWGRAAYGYTF | TGCGCCAGCAGACGAGGGTGGGGGAGGGCTGCGTATGGCTACACCTTC
once | TRBJ2-1 | TRBD2 | TRBV5-5 | CASSFDPSGYNEQFF | TGTGCCAGCAGCTTCGACCCTAGCGGCTACAATGAGCAGTTCTTC
NA | TRBJ1-2 | TRBD1 | TRBV6-5 | CAVSQGACGYTF | TGTGCCGTATCACAGGGGGCCTGTGGCTACACCTTC
NA | TRBJ1-2 | TRBD1 | TRBV2 | CASSIDRGRGYGYTF | TGTGCCAGCAGTATCGACAGGGGCCGGGGCTATGGCTACACCTTC
NA | TRBJ2-1 | TRBD1 | TRBV11-3 | CASSLDLGQNEQFF | TGTGCCAGCAGCTTAGATCTGGGACAGAATGAGCAGTTCTTC
NA | TRBJ2-3 | NA | TRBV9 | CASSIDRGSGTDTQYF | TGTGCCAGCAGCATAGATCGGGGATCTGGCACAGATACGCAGTATTTT
NA | TRBJ1-1 | NA | TRBV11-1 | CASSLLGGYTEAFF | TGTGCCAGCAGCCTACTGGGGGGTTACACTGAAGCTTTCTTT
NA | TRBJ2-7 | NA | TRBV30 | CAWSVRAPYEQYF | TGTGCCTGGAGTGTCAGGGCACCCTACGAGCAGTACTTC
NA | TRBJ2-7 | NA | TRBV11-1 | CASLRRGSYEQYF | TGTGCCAGCCTCCGCAGGGGTTCCTACGAGCAGTACTTC
NA | TRBJ1-1 | TRBD1 | TRBV6-1 | CAITTGIHTEAFF | TGTGCCATCACGACAGGGATTCACACTGAAGCTTTCTTT
NA | TRBJ2-1 | NA | TRBV2 | CASSEARGAQTYNEQFF | TGTGCCAGCAGTGAAGCTCGTGGGGCTCAGACCTACAATGAGCAGTTCTTC
NA | TRBJ1-1 | NA | TRBV20-1 | CSARGAEAFF | TGCAGTGCTAGGGGGGCCGAAGCTTTCTTT
NA | TRBJ2-2 | NA | TRBV5-1 | CASSLYVGPNTGELFF | TGCGCCAGCAGCTTGTATGTCGGTCCGAACACCGGGGAGCTGTTTTTT
NA | TRBJ1-2 | NA | TRBV25-1 | CASSDIGYGYTF | TGTGCCAGCAGCGACATTGGCTATGGCTACACCTTC
NA | TRBJ1-1 | NA | TRBV30 | CAWNQELNTEAFF | TGTGCCTGGAATCAGGAACTGAACACTGAAGCTTTCTTT
NA | TRBJ2-7 | NA | TRBV30 | CAWSAGWPEQYF | TGTGCCTGGAGTGCGGGGTGGCCCGAGCAGTACTTC
NA | TRBJ2-1 | TRBD1 | TRBV10-3 | CASRQGPSYNEQFF | TGTGCCTCACGACAGGGGCCCTCCTACAATGAGCAGTTCTTC
NA | TRBJ1-6 | NA | TRBV30 | CAWSRTDNSPLHF | TGTGCCTGGAGTCGGACAGATAATTCACCCCTCCACTTT
once | TRBJ1-1 | TRBD1 | TRBV2 | CASSESSPRTGTEAFF | TGTGCCAGCAGTGAATCATCCCCGAGGACAGGCACTGAAGCTTTCTTT
NA | TRBJ1-1 | TRBD1 | TRBV6-5 | CASSFDRGLGNTEAFF | TGTGCCAGCAGTTTTGACAGGGGATTAGGGAACACTGAAGCTTTCTTT
NA | TRBJ2-7 | NA | TRBV14 | CASSQEWGPTYEQYF | TGTGCCAGCAGCCAGGAGTGGGGGCCGACCTACGAGCAGTACTTC
NA | TRBJ2-2 | TRBD1 | TRBV6-1 | CASSGEGTGITGELFF | TGTGCCAGCAGTGGCGAGGGGACAGGGATCACCGGGGAGCTGTTTTTT
NA | TRBJ2-3 | NA | TRBV9 | CASSSRDSSTDTQYF | TGTGCCAGCAGCTCCCGGGATTCTAGCACAGATACGCAGTATTTT
NA | TRBJ2-1 | TRBD2 | TRBV4-2 | CASSQEGLAGNNEQFF | TGTGCCAGCAGCCAAGAGGGACTAGCGGGGAACAATGAGCAGTTCTTC
few | TRBJ1-1 | NA | TRBV7-3 | CASQRYVGTEAFF | TGTGCCAGCCAGCGTTATGTGGGCACTGAAGCTTTCTTT
NA | TRBJ2-2 | TRBD1 | TRBV7-9 | CASRWGQADTGELFF | TGTGCCAGCAGGTGGGGACAGGCGGACACCGGGGAGCTGTTTTTT
NA | TRBJ1-1 | TRBD1 | TRBV6-5 | CASSPQGANTEAFF | TGTGCCAGCAGTCCCCAGGGGGCGAACACTGAAGCTTTCTTT
NA | TRBJ1-5 | TRBD1 | TRBV7-8 | CASSFTGDQPQHF | TGTGCCAGCAGCTTTACAGGGGATCAGCCCCAGCATTTT
NA | TRBJ2-7 | NA | TRBV28 | CASSLGLPNYEQYF | TGTGCCAGCAGTTTGGGACTCCCGAATTACGAGCAGTACTTC
once | TRBJ2-5 | NA | TRBV6-1 | CASSDSRLVSSPGTQYF | TGTGCCAGCAGTGATTCGAGACTAGTGAGCTCGCCAGGGACCCAGTACTTC
NA | TRBJ1-5 | TRBD1 | TRBV19 | CASSQDREGNQPQHF | TGTGCCAGTAGTCAAGACAGGGAAGGTAATCAGCCCCAGCATTTT
NA | TRBJ1-2 | TRBD1 | TRBV27 | CASSLSGDRGRGGYTF | TGTGCCAGCAGTTTATCGGGGGACAGGGGGCGCGGGGGCTACACCTTC
NA | TRBJ2-7 | TRBD2 | TRBV7-2 | CASTSPTSGGPGGYEQYF | TGTGCCAGCACCTCCCCGACTAGCGGGGGCCCAGGGGGCTACGAGCAGTACTTC
NA | TRBJ1-1 | NA | TRBV4-1 | CASSPEDRLLNTEAFF | TGCGCCAGCAGCCCGGAGGACAGACTATTAAACACTGAAGCTTTCTTT
NA | TRBJ2-2 | NA | TRBV7-6 | CASSFAGQSTGELFF | TGTGCCAGCAGTTTCGCAGGACAGAGCACCGGGGAGCTGTTTTTT
NA | TRBJ2-3 | TRBD1 | TRBV7-8 | CASSLGGLGTGSDTQYF | TGTGCCAGCAGCTTAGGAGGGTTGGGGACAGGGTCAGATACGCAGTATTTT
NA | TRBJ2-7 | NA | TRBV19 | CASSPVPTPYEQYF | TGTGCCAGTAGCCCGGTCCCGACACCCTACGAGCAGTACTTC
NA | TRBJ2-1 | TRBD2 | TRBV2 | CASSRTSGRRNEQFF | TGTGCCAGCAGTCGGACTAGCGGCCGGCGCAATGAGCAGTTCTTC
NA | TRBJ2-7 | NA | TRBV2 | CASRFTGSWAYEQYF | TGTGCCAGCAGATTTACAGGGTCTTGGGCCTACGAGCAGTACTTC
NA | TRBJ1-1 | NA | TRBV9 | CASSVGDTVEAFF | TGTGCCAGCAGCGTAGGCGACACGGTAGAAGCTTTCTTT
NA | TRBJ2-1 | TRBD1 | TRBV7-3 | CASSLFATWDRGYNEQFF | TGTGCCAGCAGCTTATTCGCGACCTGGGACAGGGGTTACAATGAGCAGTTCTTC
few | TRBJ2-7 | TRBD1 | TRBV4-2 | CASSPRTGSYEQYF | TGTGCCAGCAGCCCCAGGACAGGTTCCTACGAGCAGTACTTC
NA | TRBJ1-1 | TRBD1 | TRBV18 | CASSPRGQAANTEAFF | TGTGCCAGCTCACCACGAGGACAGGCGGCTAACACTGAAGCTTTCTTT
NA | TRBJ2-5 | NA | TRBV5-4 | CASSLVLEQETQYF | TGTGCCAGCAGCTTGGTTTTAGAGCAAGAGACCCAGTACTTC
NA | TRBJ2-3 | TRBD1 | TRBV4-1 | CASSPGQGGEDTQYF | TGCGCCAGCAGCCCGGGACAGGGTGGAGAAGATACGCAGTATTTT
NA | TRBJ2-5 | TRBD1 | TRBV29-1 | CSAAGTGDIQYF | TGCAGCGCCGCCGGGACAGGGGATATCCAGTACTTC
NA | TRBJ2-3 | TRBD1 | TRBV27 | CASSYFPGQGAGDTQYF | TGTGCCAGCAGCTATTTTCCGGGACAGGGGGCAGGAGATACGCAGTATTTT
few | TRBJ1-5 | NA | TRBV7-2 | CASSLVEGQPQHF | TGTGCCAGCAGCTTAGTGGAGGGTCAGCCCCAGCATTTT
NA | TRBJ2-3 | NA | TRBV2 | CASSGATDTQYF | TGTGCCAGCAGTGGGGCGACAGATACGCAGTATTTT
NA | TRBJ1-5 | TRBD1 | TRBV27 | CASSLWGQSDQPQHF | TGTGCCAGCAGTTTATGGGGACAGTCGGATCAGCCCCAGCATTTT
NA | TRBJ1-1 | TRBD1 | TRBV2 | CASISPGQVNTEAFF | TGTGCCAGCATTAGTCCGGGACAGGTTAACACTGAAGCTTTCTTT
NA | TRBJ2-2 | TRBD1 | TRBV5-6 | CASRSSGGGITGELFF | TGTGCCAGCAGGAGCTCAGGGGGCGGAATCACCGGGGAGCTGTTTTTT